The 18 T cell receptor beta chains listed next were all sequenced from one sample in a study of technical replicates of blood from a handful of donors. Data came from immunoSEQ multiplex PCR; TCRdb stores just in-frame clones and leaves some out. The sample lists under 80,000 clones, 80% to 95% seen once, with 0.39% in the top ten. Sequencing input: T cells isolated from PBMCs. These TCRs come from a human donor in good health. Some clones in this sample may be carry-over from other donors' samples.

This clone was found once. The genes are TRBV30 and TRBJ2-1; possibly TRBD2 for D (6 bases). Germline lookup yields CDR1 GTSNPN and CDR2 SVGIG (reference sequence). The CDR3 length is 11 residues. Trimming left V 2 bases short and J 13 bases short, with 12 bases between. CDR3 nucleotides: TGTGCCTGGAGTTCGGTTAGCGGACAGTTCTTC. Translation gives CAWSSVSGQFF.

V is TRBV7-9 and J is TRBJ1-2, with 11 nucleotides matching TRBD1. Germline values: CDR1 SEHNR, CDR2 FQNEAQ (reference sequence). The CDR3 runs 14 residues. Trimming took 5 bases from V and 4 from J; bases not matched to a gene: 3. The CDR3 coding sequence is TGTGCCAGCAGCCTCGGGACAGGGGGCTATGGCTACACCTTC. Amino acids: CASSLGTGGYGYTF.

This clone came up once. This chain uses TRBV27 with TRBJ2-5, with 7 bases aligning to TRBD1. This CDR3 is built from 15 residues. Germline V CDR1 and CDR2: MNHEY, SMNVEV (reference sequence). The ends lost 0 bases at V and 7 bases at J; junction bases unmatched: 8. This chain's CDR3 is CASSLSIEGATTQYF. DNA for the CDR3: TGTGCCAGCAGTTTATCGATTGAGGGGGCAACGACCCAGTACTTC.

This clone was recorded once. The chain links TRBV30 to TRBJ2-1, with D uncertain. Per the germline V gene, CDR1 is GTSNPN and CDR2 is SVGIG (reference sequence). Trimming took 2 bases from V and 6 from J, leaving 20 bases between them. CDR3 length: 16 residues. The CDR3 loop reads CAWSIPTRIRGNEQFF. In nucleotides, the CDR3 is TGTGCCTGGAGTATCCCCACCCGGATAAGAGGCAATGAGCAGTTCTTC.

This clone was recorded a few times. J is TRBJ2-7 and V is TRBV13, with 11 bases that match TRBD2. After removal of 5 bases from V and 6 bases from J, the junction contained 15 bases not matched to a gene. The germline V gene encodes CDR1 PRHDT and CDR2 FYEKMQ (reference sequence). This CDR3 has 17 residues. CDR3 in amino acids: CASSTRRRLAGSSEQYF. The CDR3 coding sequence is TGTGCCAGCAGCACACGACGTCGACTAGCGGGATCAAGCGAGCAGTACTTC.

The V call is TRBV9, the J call TRBJ2-7, with 13 bases lining up with TRBD2. Trimming removed 0 bases from V and 2 bases from J; junction bases left unmatched: 2. CDR1 and CDR2 from the germline V gene are SGDLS and YYNGEE. The CDR3 covers 16 residues. The CDR3 DNA reads TGTGCCAGCAGCGTAGAGGGACTAGCGGGACCCTACGAGCAGTACTTC. Amino acids: CASSVEGLAGPYEQYF.

A single count supports this clone. This chain joins TRBV19 and TRBJ1-5, with 9 bases fitting TRBD1. Germline V lookup: CDR1 LNHDA, CDR2 SQIVND (reference sequence). The V gene end was trimmed by 11 bases and the J gene end by 2 bases; junction bases not matched to a gene: 16. CDR3 length: 17 amino acids. CDR3 sequence (DNA): TGTGCCTCCGTCCGAGGACAGGGGACCGGAGGCAATCAGCCCCAGCATTTT. It yields the protein CASVRGQGTGGNQPQHF.

The chain carries TRBV5-4 and TRBJ2-5; 8 bases fit TRBD2. V shed 5 bases and J 4 bases; nucleotides not matched to a gene: 10. Looked up from germline, CDR1 is SGHNT and CDR2 is YYREEE (reference sequence). CDR3 length: 15 residues. CDR3 bases: TGTGCCAGCAGTCCCGCGGGAGGAATGCGAGAGACCCAGTACTTC. This encodes CASSPAGGMRETQYF.

This sequence joins TRBV11-3 and TRBJ1-1; TRBD1 is a possible D gene (6 bases). Germline loops: CDR1 SGHNT, CDR2 YENEEA. Trimming shortened V by 3 bases and J by 5 bases, and 10 bases separated the two germline ends. This CDR3 has 13 amino acids. DNA for the CDR3: TGTGCCAGCAGCTTCCAGGGGCAAACTGAAGCTTTCTTT. Its translation is CASSFQGQTEAFF. Full variable domain (remainder filled in from reference TRBV11-3 and TRBJ1-1): EAGVVQSPRYKIIEKKQPVAFWCNPISGHNTLYWYLQNLGQGPELLIRYENEEAVDDSQLPKDRFSAERLKGVDSTLKIQPAELGDSAVYLCASSFQGQTEAFFGQGTRLTVV.

Concerning this clone itself: The conserved phenylalanine or tryptophan normally closing the CDR3 is absent here, so this likely arose from a read error. The chain combines TRBV4-1 with TRBJ1-1; 9 nucleotides line up with TRBD1. The trim removed 1 base at V and 2 bases at J, leaving 5 bases unmatched. Germline V gene lookup returns CDR1 MGHRA and CDR2 YSYEKL. CDR3 length equals 16 residues. The CDR3 region has the DNA TGCGCCAGCAGCCAAGCACAGGGGGCCTCTAACACTGAAGCTTTCCTT. It is translated as CASSQAQGASNTEAFL.

The sample holds one count of this clone. The chain uses TRBV7-3 and TRBJ1-1, with D uncertain. The CDR3 contains 12 residues. The V gene's germline CDR1 is SGHTA and CDR2 FQGTGA. Trimming left V 5 bases short and J 4 bases short, with 8 bases between. The CDR3, as DNA: TGTGCCAGCAGCCCCGGCGGCACTGAAGCTTTCTTT. Translated, it gives CASSPGGTEAFF.

This clone appeared once. V usage is TRBV7-9 and J usage is TRBJ2-7, with no clear D. Germline V gives CDR1 SEHNR, CDR2 FQNEAQ (reference sequence). The CDR3 is made up of 18 amino acids. The V gene lost 6 bases and the J gene lost 6 bases, with 30 bases spanning the gap. Written as DNA, the CDR3 is TGTGCCAGCAGGCAAGAGAGTCCCTTTCCGCAGGTTTTATGCGAGCAGTACTTC. Encoded protein: CASRQESPFPQVLCEQYF.

The chain uses TRBV2 and TRBJ2-5, with 7 positions matching TRBD2. The CDR3 is 13 amino acids. Trimming at V came to 4 bases and at J to 5 bases, leaving 4 bases not matched to a gene. Germline CDR1 SNHLY, CDR2 FYNNEI. CDR3 sequence: CASSGLARETQYF. The CDR3 DNA is TGTGCCAGCAGTGGACTAGCCCGGGAGACCCAGTACTTC.

This clone was observed a single time. This CDR3 is CASGLAGPYEQYF. The CDR3 DNA reads as TGTGCCAGCGGACTAGCGGGACCCTACGAGCAGTACTTC. The rearrangement uses TRBV27 and TRBJ2-7, with TRBD2 matching over 12 bases. CDR1 MNHEY and CDR2 SMNVEV come from the germline V gene (reference sequence). The CDR3 is 13 amino acids. Trimming took 8 bases from V and 2 from J; bases not matched to a gene: 1.

The V gene is TRBV19, the J gene TRBJ2-5, with D tentatively TRBD2 (6 bases). The CDR3 has 14 amino acids. V was shortened by 7 bases and J by 5 bases, with 17 bases between the two germline ends. CDR1 is LNHDA and CDR2 is SQIVND in the germline V gene (reference sequence). CDR3 bases: TGTGCCAGTAATACGGGAGTCCCCGGCGAGACCCAGTACTTC. This gives the protein CASNTGVPGETQYF.

In this sample, this clone turned up once. The V and J genes are TRBV19 and TRBJ2-2, with 10 bases that match TRBD1. The ends lost 6 bases at V and 6 bases at J; junction bases unmatched: 10. CDR1 is LNHDA, CDR2 SQIVND, per germline (reference sequence). The CDR3 totals 16 residues. CDR3 in DNA: TGTGCCAGTAGCGATCCGGGACAGGGGTTTTCCGGGGAGCTGTTTTTT. Amino acids: CASSDPGQGFSGELFF.

This rearrangement joins TRBV27 to TRBJ1-1; perhaps TRBD1 as D (5 bases). The V gene's germline CDR1 is MNHEY and CDR2 SMNVEV (reference sequence). The CDR3 is made up of 13 amino acids. Trimming removed 2 bases at V and 7 bases at J, with 11 bases between. CDR3 bases: TGTGCCAGCAGTTTAGGGGCTTACAGTGAAGCTTTCTTT. Translated: CASSLGAYSEAFF.

The V gene is TRBV30, the J gene TRBJ2-1, with 8 bases identical to TRBD2. This CDR3 contains 14 residues. Germline V gene lookup returns CDR1 GTSNPN and CDR2 SVGIG (reference sequence). The trim removed 2 bases at V and 6 bases at J, leaving 6 bases unmatched. The CDR3 DNA is TGTGCCTGGAGTTCCTGGACTAGCCCCAATGAGCAGTTCTTC. Translating it yields CAWSSWTSPNEQFF.